A single sample gave rise to the 11 T cell receptor beta chains below, sequenced in a study of CD8+CD57+ T cells in acquired aplastic anemia. Both TCR beta VDJ combination and CDR3 sequence profiling were carried out. Genomic DNA was the template for this profiling. TCRdb itself ran the reads through MiXCR, one entry per CDR3 protein. The table has about 58,000 distinct CDR3 sequences, 57% seen once. By flow cytometry, patients selected for sequencing had shown an expansion of CD8+CD57+ cells. The source material was sorted CD4+, CD8+, or CD8+CD57+ T cells (not recorded which) from PBMCs. Receptor source: a human donor with aplastic anemia.

This chain links TRBV7-9 with TRBJ1-1; tentative D call: TRBD1 (5 bases). CDR3 size: 13 residues. Germline-derived CDR1 and CDR2 are SEHNR and FQNEAQ (reference sequence). V lost 1 base and J 5 bases, leaving 8 bases between the germline ends. As DNA, the CDR3 is TGTGCCAGCAGCTTAGTACGGGGGACTGAAGCTTTCTTT. It is translated as CASSLVRGTEAFF. Combining the CDR3 with reference TRBV7-9 and TRBJ1-1 gives the whole variable domain DTGVSQNPRHKITKRGQNVTFRCDPISEHNRLYWYRQTLGQGPEFLTYFQNEAQLEKSRLLSDRFSAERPKGSFSTLEIQRTEQGDSAMYLCASSLVRGTEAFFGQGTRLTVV.

This clonotype came up many times. The chain is built from TRBV7-9 and TRBJ2-1; D call uncertain. V lost 5 bases and J lost 0, with 11 bases in between. Germline loops: CDR1 SEHNR, CDR2 FQNEAQ (reference sequence). This CDR3 has 15 amino acids. For the CDR3, the DNA is TGTGCCAGCAGCCCCCAGCCCAACTCCTACAATGAGCAGTTCTTC. This encodes CASSPQPNSYNEQFF.

This clonotype showed up just once. The chain links TRBV10-3 to TRBJ1-5, with D possibly matching TRBD1 (6 bases). V was pared by 6 bases and J by 7 bases, with 16 bases between. CDR3 size: 14 residues. Germline CDR1 ENHRY, CDR2 SYGVKD. The chain's CDR3 is CAIRGQGSMQPQHF. CDR3 sequence (DNA): TGTGCCATCAGGGGGCAGGGGAGTATGCAGCCCCAGCATTTT.

The sample holds one count of this clonotype. This chain joins TRBV9 and TRBJ2-2, with 8 bases matching TRBD1. Germline assignment: CDR1 SGDLS and CDR2 YYNGEE. J lost 6 bases, V lost 3 bases, and 4 bases had no gene match. CDR3 size: 14 residues. Here the CDR3 reads CASSAGTGPGELFF. CDR3 nucleotide sequence: TGTGCCAGCAGCGCCGGGACAGGACCCGGGGAGCTGTTTTTT.

This clonotype was detected many times. The chain joins TRBV4-2 to TRBJ1-1, with unresolved D. The CDR3 is 14 amino acids. V gave up 4 bases and J gave up 1 base, with 10 bases separating them. Germline values: CDR1 LGHNA, CDR2 YNFKEQ. The CDR3, as DNA: TGTGCCAGCAGCCCACTACCGGAGAACACTGAAGCTTTCTTT. Its protein is CASSPLPENTEAFF.

This chain links TRBV11-1 with TRBJ2-3, with TRBD1 matching over 9 bases. Trimming removed 5 bases from V and 3 bases from J; junction bases left unmatched: 9. Germline V gives CDR1 SGHAT, CDR2 FQDESV (reference sequence). This CDR3 comprises 16 residues. For the CDR3, the DNA is TGTGCCAGCAGCCACAGGGACAGGGTGGTAACAGATACGCAGTATTTT. Encoded protein: CASSHRDRVVTDTQYF.

CDR3 region: CASSDDAGSVTDTQYF. The CDR3, as DNA: TGTGCCAGCAGCGACGATGCGGGAAGCGTCACAGATACGCAGTATTTT. The chain combines TRBV11-1 with TRBJ2-3; D might be TRBD2 (6 bases). The CDR3 loop spans 16 amino acids. CDR1 and CDR2 from the germline V gene are SGHAT and FQDESV (reference sequence). The ends were cut back, 5 bases at V and 2 bases at J, with 17 bases in the middle.

This clonotype was counted between two and nine times. The chain uses TRBV7-9 and TRBJ1-2; weak D call: TRBD1 (5 bases). There are 12 residues in the CDR3. The germline V gene has CDR1 SEHNR and CDR2 FQNEAQ (reference sequence). Trimming took off 3 bases at V and 3 bases at J, with 5 bases between the two ends. CDR3 DNA sequence: TGTGCCAGCAGCTTGACAGACTATGGCTACACCTTC. This translates into CASSLTDYGYTF.

CDR3 nucleotides: TGTGCCAGCAGCTCGACAGGGGGCCTTAACACCGGGGAGCTGTTTTTT. Translation gives CASSSTGGLNTGELFF. This chain connects TRBV5-5 to TRBJ2-2; 10 positions match TRBD1. Looked up from germline, CDR1 is SGHKS and CDR2 is YYEKEE (reference sequence). Germline trimming cut 3 bases from V and 2 bases from J; bases unmatched to any gene: 4. This CDR3 has 16 amino acids. The full variable domain, with the rest looked up from reference TRBV5-5 and TRBJ2-2, is DAGVTQSPTHLIKTRGQQVTLRCSPISGHKSVSWYQQVLGQGPQFIFQYYEKEERGRGNFPDRFSARQFPNYSSELNVNALLLGDSALYLCASSSTGGLNTGELFFGEGSRLTVL.

The gene calls are TRBV2 and TRBJ2-7; the match to TRBD1 covers 10 bases. V trimming: 6 bases; J trimming: 4 bases; junction bases outside the gene matches: 3. In germline, CDR1 is SNHLY, CDR2 FYNNEI. The CDR3 length is 13 residues. CDR3 sequence reads: CASRKDRGYEQYF. For the CDR3, the DNA is TGTGCCAGCAGGAAGGACAGGGGGTACGAGCAGTACTTC.

As for this clonotype: This could be a read error, since a much larger clone is one nucleotide away. The chain employs TRBV6-2 or TRBV6-3 and TRBJ1-1; no clear D. CDR1 and CDR2 from the germline V gene are MNHEY and SVGEGT. The CDR3 is made up of 12 amino acids. The CDR3 DNA sequence: TGTGCCAGCAGTTTTTGGGGAACTGAAGCTTCCTTT. This sequence encodes CASSFWGTEASF.